The clone carrying this T cell receptor beta chain has a handful of counts. This record comes from a study of blood T cell repertoires in COVID-19. Study-wide background: Samples taken during acute and convalescent COVID-19 were collected in the United States, Italy and Spain.

Trimming removed 0 bases from V and 4 bases from J; junction bases left unmatched: 4. Germline V gene data show CDR1 as SGHRS and CDR2 as YFSETQ. This CDR3 region has 15 residues. In the source study's methods: The authors estimated nucleated cell counts from reference gene primer amplification. Repertoires were generated with immunoSEQ multiplex PCR, while TCRdb's copy carries only in-frame clones and drops some. V, J and clone size are those of that table, while D and trimming were read from the DNA. Among 150,000 to 200,000 clones listed, 89% were seen once. The gene calls are TRBV5-1 and TRBJ1-3; 7 bases match TRBD1. The TCR was taken from a woman in her 40s with acute COVID-19. The sequencing sample was made of PBMCs or T cells enriched from blood (not recorded which). The CDR3 here is CASSLAGGGGNTIYF. CDR3 in DNA: TGCGCCAGCAGCTTGGCAGGGGGTGGCGGAAACACCATATATTTT.